The 10 T cell receptor beta chains below all came from one sample that was sequenced in a study of blood T cell repertoires in COVID-19 (dated by TCRdb to 2018 to 2020). The library came from the immunoSEQ multiplex PCR assay. TCRdb carries this immuneACCESS record with in-frame sequences only. Its versions omit some clonotypes, under half of them owing to an unresolved V gene in the studies checked, with the rest unexplained. Counted in this sample were about 230,000 clones; about nine tenths of them appeared once. Over 3% of the sample is held by the ten biggest clonotypes. The sample comprised PBMCs or T cells enriched from blood (not recorded which). These receptors came from a woman between 50 and 59 years old in a cohort exposed to, infected with or recovered from COVID-19 (not recorded which).

The chain uses TRBV15 and TRBJ1-1; 9 bases fit TRBD1. Trimming cost V 1 base and J 6 bases; bases outside gene matches: 3. The CDR3 totals 14 residues. CDR1 is LNHNV and CDR2 is YYDKDF in the germline V gene (reference sequence). The CDR3 DNA is TGTGCCACCAGCAGAGTACAGGGGGCCCCTGAAGCTTTCTTT. Translation gives CATSRVQGAPEAFF.

This chain joins TRBV7-8 and TRBJ2-7, with D maybe TRBD1 (6 bases). The V and J ends lost 1 base and 11 bases respectively, with 21 bases between them. The CDR3 is made up of 15 amino acids. The germline gives CDR1 SGHVS, CDR2 FQNEAQ. The CDR3 reads CASSLEARDTRVEYF. CDR3 bases: TGTGCCAGCAGCTTAGAAGCCCGGGACACCCGTGTAGAGTACTTC.

The rearrangement joins TRBV7-3 to TRBJ1-1; a possible D gene is TRBD1 (6 bases). Trimming left V 2 bases short and J 1 base short, with 11 bases between. CDR1 SGHTA and CDR2 FQGTGA come from the germline V gene. The CDR3 runs 15 residues. The CDR3 nucleotides are TGTGCCAGCAGCTTACTGGCAGGGGCGAACACTGAAGCTTTCTTT. Translating it yields CASSLLAGANTEAFF. Full variable domain (missing parts from reference TRBV7-3 and TRBJ1-1): GAGVSQTPSNKVTEKGKYVELRCDPISGHTALYWYRQSLGQGPEFLIYFQGTGAADDSGLPNDRFFAVRPEGSVSTLKIQRTERGDSAVYLCASSLLAGANTEAFFGQGTRLTVV.

This chain connects TRBV7-8 to TRBJ2-4, with a tentative D call TRBD2 (5 bases). Germline V gene sequence: CDR1 SGHVS, CDR2 FQNEAQ. The CDR3 extends over 17 amino acids. The V end lost 2 bases, the J end lost 0 bases, and 14 bases lay between the germline ends. CDR3 amino acids: CASSLLWGALAKNIQYF. DNA for the CDR3: TGTGCCAGCAGCTTATTGTGGGGAGCGCTAGCCAAAAACATTCAGTACTTC.

V gene TRBV3-1 (or the pseudogene TRBV3-2) combines with J gene TRBJ2-7; 7 bases align to TRBD1. Germline trimming cut 5 bases from V and 2 bases from J; bases unmatched to any gene: 3. The CDR3 has 13 amino acids. Germline V CDR1 and CDR2: LGHDT, YNNKEL (reference sequence). The chain's CDR3 is CASSRGTAYEQYF. CDR3 nucleotides: TGTGCCAGCAGCAGAGGGACAGCCTACGAGCAGTACTTC.

The V and J genes are TRBV7-9 and TRBJ1-1; a weak D match, TRBD1 (6 bases). Per the germline V gene, CDR1 is SEHNR and CDR2 is FQNEAQ (reference sequence). The CDR3 totals 15 residues. V dropped 5 bases and J dropped 6 bases, with 19 bases sitting between them. CDR3 region: CASSPQGPGVSEAFF. CDR3 nucleotide sequence: TGTGCCAGCAGCCCACAGGGCCCCGGGGTCTCTGAAGCTTTCTTT.

A remark on this clone: The same CDR3 is also encoded by other DNA sequences in this sample. The chain links TRBV7-3 to TRBJ2-1; 13 bases are a match to TRBD2. Per the germline V gene, CDR1 is SGHTA and CDR2 is FQGTGA. The V gene end was trimmed by 6 bases and the J gene end by 7 bases; junction bases not matched to a gene: 6. The CDR3 runs to 15 residues. The CDR3 region is CASSQRLAGGNEQFF. The CDR3 DNA sequence: TGTGCCAGCAGTCAGCGACTAGCGGGGGGTAATGAGCAGTTCTTC.

The V and J genes are TRBV30 and TRBJ1-1; no clear D. The V gene's germline CDR1 is GTSNPN and CDR2 SVGIG (reference sequence). Trimming left V 1 base short and J 0 bases short, with 15 bases between. The CDR3 totals 16 residues. In DNA, the CDR3 is TGTGCCTGGAGTGCCCGTTACAGTTTAATGAACACTGAAGCTTTCTTT. Its translation is CAWSARYSLMNTEAFF.

The gene calls are TRBV5-6 and TRBJ1-5, with 9 bases that match TRBD1. Per the germline V gene, CDR1 is SGHDT and CDR2 is YYEEEE. V lost 3 bases, J lost 4 bases, and 14 bases stayed unmatched. The CDR3 is made up of 18 amino acids. The chain's CDR3 is CASSSQADRGIWNQPQHF. CDR3 sequence (DNA): TGTGCCAGCAGCTCCCAGGCGGACAGGGGAATTTGGAATCAGCCCCAGCATTTT.

CDR3 loop: CASSLGQGATNMGEQFF. CDR3 nucleotides: TGTGCCAGCAGCTTAGGGCAGGGGGCGACTAATATGGGTGAGCAGTTCTTC. The chain carries TRBV11-2 and TRBJ2-1; 8 bases fit TRBD1. The CDR3 spans 17 residues. Per the germline V gene, CDR1 is SGHAT and CDR2 is FQNNGV. The ends lost 1 base at V and 9 bases at J; junction bases unmatched: 14.